The sequence of this TCR beta chain was determined in a study of T-cell reconstitution after alpha-beta-depleted transplantation in children. Study outcomes and limitations: Expanded graft clones numbering several hundred reportedly gave rise to alpha-beta T cells about two months after transplant.

Germline V gives CDR1 SGHRS, CDR2 YFSETQ. The junction had 3 bases not matched to a gene; V was cut back by 1 base and J by 0 bases. This CDR3 has 17 residues. A TCRbeta library incorporating unique molecular identifiers was prepared. TCRdb used MiXCR to reprocess the PCR reads, holding one entry per CDR3 protein. The sample lists 900,000 or so distinct CDR3 sequences; around 17% were seen once. A few counts support this clonotype. Its antigen is not known. The source was PBMCs, mostly from graft donor cells, collected 360 days after TCRalphabeta/CD19-depleted stem cell transplant. The chain joins TRBV5-1 to TRBJ2-3; 12 bases agree with TRBD2. The origin of this receptor is a male patient between 5 and 17 years old who had a stem cell transplant for acute lymphoblastic leukemia, so the T cells may come from the graft donor. CDR3 in amino acids: CASSLLGLAGSTDTQYF. The CDR3, as DNA: TGCGCCAGCAGCTTGCTGGGACTAGCGGGTAGCACAGATACGCAGTATTTT. Complete variable domain (other parts from reference TRBV5-1 and TRBJ2-3): KAGVTQTPRYLIKTRGQQVTLSCSPISGHRSVSWYQQTPGQGLQFLFEYFSETQRNKGNFPGRFSGRQFSNSRSEMNVSTLELGDSALYLCASSLLGLAGSTDTQYFGPGTRLTVL.